This T cell receptor (beta chain) was sequenced during a study of blood T cells in healthy people across ages. Study context: About one barcoded beta molecule per two T cells was the capture yield of template switching. Study results and limitations: Unsorted PBMCs blocked a conclusive comparison of naive and antigen-experienced cells. TCR beta diversity tracked closely with naive T cell percentage.

Next came a second PCR, run for about 6 to 12 cycles, which used a sample-barcoded 5' primer along with a J-beta primer mix. In TCRdb, the 5' RACE reads were re-called with MiXCR into one record per CDR3 protein. Of some 1.7 million distinct CDR3 sequences detected, 28% appear once; the ten largest clones hold roughly 8%. This clonotype has more than one count but fewer than ten. Its specificity is unknown. The TCR originated in a young woman in good health. The sample consisted of blood.

Here the CDR3 DNA reads TGTGCCAGCAGCCAAGAACTACTAGCGGGAGGGTTCTACAATGAGCAGTTCTTC. Its protein is CASSQELLAGGFYNEQFF. The chain employs TRBV14 and TRBJ2-1; 13 nucleotides match TRBD2. The CDR3 is 18 amino acids. The trim removed 0 bases at V and 3 bases at J, leaving 5 bases unmatched. Per the germline V gene, CDR1 is SGHDN and CDR2 is FVKESK.